These T cell receptor beta chains were read from a single sample in a study of T-cell memory formation after mild COVID-19. MiXCR, applied by TCRdb to the 5' RACE reads, yields one record per CDR3 protein. The data contain roughly 99,000 distinct CDR3 sequences, approximately 14% of them singletons. The sequencing sample was made of PBMCs or a T cell subset sorted from them (not recorded which). Source of these receptors: a man aged 18 to 29 who had mild COVID-19 (a few samples of this study predate the infection). Cell type and time point are not known. The CDR3 runs from the conserved cysteine through the conserved F or W. Each record gives: D gene, V gene, clone size, J gene, CDR3 DNA, CDR3 protein. D genes are given only for firm matches. The listing skips clone size in some rows; elsewhere it reads once, few, many or a size class.

d_gene: TRBD1; v_gene: TRBV6-2/TRBV6-3; abundance: few; j_gene: TRBJ1-1; CDR3nt: TGTGCCAGCAGTCCACAGACAGGGATGAACACTGAAGCTTTCTTT; CDR3aa: CASSPQTGMNTEAFF
d_gene: -; v_gene: TRBV5-1; abundance: many; j_gene: TRBJ1-1; CDR3nt: TGCGCCAGCAGCCCGGGGGGCCCGGGAGGGTACACTGAAGCTTTCTTT; CDR3aa: CASSPGGPGGYTEAFF
d_gene: TRBD1; v_gene: TRBV20-1; abundance: few; j_gene: TRBJ1-1; CDR3nt: TGCAGTGCTAGAGTAAGCAGGGGGCTGGCTTTCTTT; CDR3aa: CSARVSRGLAFF
d_gene: TRBD1; v_gene: TRBV28; abundance: -; j_gene: TRBJ1-1; CDR3nt: TGTGCCAGCAGCAGACAGGGGGCGGTTGTTGGAGCTTTCTTT; CDR3aa: CASSRQGAVVGAFF
d_gene: -; v_gene: TRBV3-2; abundance: many; j_gene: TRBJ1-1; CDR3nt: TGTGCCAGCAGCCTCTGTGGGGGGGGTCCAAACACTGAAGCTTTCTTT; CDR3aa: CASSLCGGGPNTEAFF
d_gene: TRBD2; v_gene: TRBV4-3; abundance: many; j_gene: TRBJ2-1; CDR3nt: TGCGCCAGCAGCCAGCCTCTAGCGGGGGGCCCTATTGAGCAGTTCTTC; CDR3aa: CASSQPLAGGPIEQFF
d_gene: -; v_gene: TRBV7-9; abundance: many; j_gene: TRBJ2-3; CDR3nt: TGTGCCAGCAGCTTAGTTGAGGGCCCCACGCAGTATTTT; CDR3aa: CASSLVEGPTQYF
d_gene: -; v_gene: TRBV3-1; abundance: -; j_gene: TRBJ2-1; CDR3nt: TGTGCCAGCAGCCGCCCGGGACTGGCTCCCTACAATGAGCAGTTCTTC; CDR3aa: CASSRPGLAPYNEQFF
d_gene: TRBD2; v_gene: TRBV24-1; abundance: -; j_gene: TRBJ2-1; CDR3nt: TGTGCCACCTGTAGCGGGGGGAGCTCCTACAATGAGCAGTTCTTC; CDR3aa: CATCSGGSSYNEQFF
d_gene: TRBD2; v_gene: TRBV6-1; abundance: few; j_gene: TRBJ2-2; CDR3nt: TGTGCCAGCAGTGAAGTCGGGGGGGCCGTCACCGGGGAGCTGTTTTTT; CDR3aa: CASSEVGGAVTGELFF
d_gene: -; v_gene: TRBV9; abundance: few; j_gene: TRBJ1-1; CDR3nt: TGTGCCAGCAGCGTGGCCCCGGCAGCTGAAGCTTTCTTT; CDR3aa: CASSVAPAAEAFF
d_gene: -; v_gene: TRBV5-1; abundance: -; j_gene: TRBJ1-1; CDR3nt: TGCGCCAGCAGCCAGGGAAGGGGAGATGAAGCTTTCTTT; CDR3aa: CASSQGRGDEAFF